Presented here are 32 T cell receptor beta chains from one specimen sequenced in a study of cytomegalovirus exposure and HLA in healthy donors. The data were produced by immunoSEQ multiplex PCR, yet TCRdb's version contains in-frame clones alone and is incomplete. The sample shows some 180,000 clones, about 89% of them seen only once. The sequenced sample was PBMCs. These TCRs come from a man between 25 and 39 years old in good health and CMV-seropositive.

The rearrangement uses TRBV6-5 and TRBJ2-5, with D perhaps TRBD1 or TRBD2 (5 bases each). V was trimmed by 0 bases and J by 1 base, leaving 12 bases between them. Germline V lookup: CDR1 MNHEY, CDR2 SVGAGI. The CDR3 sequence is 16 residues long. This CDR3 reads CASSYSIPGAQETQYF. The CDR3 DNA reads as TGTGCCAGCAGTTACTCGATCCCCGGGGCCCAAGAGACCCAGTACTTC.

This clone was picked up one time. V usage is TRBV19 and J usage is TRBJ2-2; D is ambiguous. Trimming cost V 1 base and J 4 bases, with 4 bases left between them. This CDR3 contains 13 residues. Per germline, CDR1 LNHDA and CDR2 SQIVND (reference sequence). CDR3 in DNA: TGTGCCAGTAGTATAGTAGTCACCGGGGAGCTGTTTTTT. It translates to CASSIVVTGELFF. Full variable domain (missing parts from reference TRBV19 and TRBJ2-2): DGGITQSPKYLFRKEGQNVTLSCEQNLNHDAMYWYRQDPGQGLRLIYYSQIVNDFQKGDIAEGYSVSREKKESFPLTVTSAQKNPTAFYLCASSIVVTGELFFGEGSRLTVL.

As concerns this clone: Other nucleotide sequences from this sample produce the same CDR3. V and J are TRBV4-1 and TRBJ2-7; maybe TRBD1 (6 bases). The length of the CDR3 is 13 residues. Germline V gene data show CDR1 as MGHRA and CDR2 as YSYEKL. Trimming took 1 base from V and 5 from J, leaving 9 bases between them. CDR3: CASSQGGRDEQYF. The CDR3, as DNA: TGCGCCAGCAGCCAAGGGGGGCGGGACGAGCAGTACTTC.

Turning to this clone: Within the sample, other DNA sequences also encode this same CDR3. V and J are TRBV5-6 and TRBJ2-1; D may be TRBD2 (6 bases). The CDR3 is 14 residues long. With 4 bases removed from V and 3 bases from J, the gap between germline ends came to 11 bases. CDR1 and CDR2 (germline): SGHDT, YYEEEE. Written as DNA, the CDR3 is TGTGCCAGCAGCCCGGGACTGAGCTACAATGAGCAGTTCTTC. Encoded protein: CASSPGLSYNEQFF.

This chain connects TRBV25-1 to TRBJ1-4; 8 nucleotides match TRBD1. The germline CDR1 and CDR2 sequences are MGHDK and SYGVNS. The J segment lost 8 bases and the V segment lost 4 bases, leaving 9 bases of the junction unmatched. This CDR3 has 15 residues. The CDR3 DNA is TGTGCCAGCAGTGCCAAGACAGGGGCAGGGGAAAAACTGTTTTTT. This translates into CASSAKTGAGEKLFF. Looking up the rest from reference TRBV25-1 and TRBJ1-4 gives the full variable domain: EADIYQTPRYLVIGTGKKITLECSQTMGHDKMYWYQQDPGMELHLIHYSYGVNSTEKGDLSSESTVSRIRTEHFPLTLESARPSHTSQYLCASSAKTGAGEKLFFGSGTQLSVL.

This rearrangement joins TRBV10-3 to TRBJ2-7; D not certain. Trimming took 2 bases from V and 0 from J, leaving 5 bases between them. Germline CDR1 ENHRY, CDR2 SYGVKD. The CDR3 is made up of 13 amino acids. The CDR3 DNA reads TGTGCCATCAGTGAGGGCGACTCCTACGAGCAGTACTTC. As protein: CAISEGDSYEQYF.

The chain combines TRBV5-6 with TRBJ2-3, with D possibly being TRBD2 (6 bases). Deletions cut 4 bases from V and 4 bases from J, with 16 bases between. Germline lookup yields CDR1 SGHDT and CDR2 YYEEEE. The CDR3 extends over 15 amino acids. The CDR3 DNA reads TGTGCCAGCAGCGGCGGGACTCCGGACCCAGATACGCAGTATTTT. Its protein product is CASSGGTPDPDTQYF.

The rearrangement joins TRBV19 to TRBJ1-5; 10 nucleotides agree with TRBD1. Trimming at V came to 6 bases and at J to 2 bases, leaving 7 bases not matched to a gene. CDR1 is LNHDA, CDR2 SQIVND, per germline (reference sequence). The CDR3 spans 16 residues. In nucleotides, the CDR3 is TGTGCCAGTAGCGGACAGGGGGTATGGGGCAATCAGCCCCAGCATTTT. Its translation: CASSGQGVWGNQPQHF.

The V call is TRBV11-3, the J call TRBJ2-7; D is perhaps TRBD1 (6 bases). CDR3 length equals 13 residues. Trimming took 5 bases from V and 2 from J, leaving 10 bases between them. Germline-derived CDR1 and CDR2 are SGHNT and YENEEA. CDR3 in amino acids: CASSLYRAYEQYF. The CDR3 nucleotides are TGTGCCAGCAGCCTCTACAGGGCCTACGAGCAGTACTTC.

The chain links TRBV28 to TRBJ2-7; TRBD1 matches at 8 bases. The CDR3 totals 15 residues. The V gene's germline CDR1 is MDHEN and CDR2 SYDVKM. With 6 bases clipped from V and 2 bases from J, the junction kept 9 bases outside the gene matches. Written as DNA, the CDR3 is TGTGCCAGCAGCTTAAATCGGGACAGGACCTACGAGCAGTACTTC. Its translation is CASSLNRDRTYEQYF.

This chain links TRBV27 with TRBJ2-1, with 9 bases fitting TRBD2. CDR1 is MNHEY, CDR2 SMNVEV, per germline (reference sequence). J was trimmed by 8 bases and V by 10 bases; bases with no gene match: 9. The CDR3 has 13 amino acids. The CDR3 bases are TGTGCCATCTCCGGGACTAGCAACCATGAGCAGTTCTTC. This sequence encodes CAISGTSNHEQFF.

This clone was recorded only once. The V gene is TRBV2, the J gene TRBJ2-1, with D possibly called TRBD1 or TRBD2 (5 bases each). Trimming took off 7 bases at V and 0 bases at J, with 13 bases between the two ends. Germline values: CDR1 SNHLY, CDR2 FYNNEI. The CDR3 has 15 residues. In DNA, the CDR3 is TGTGCCAGCAACAGCGGACAAACCTCCTACAATGAGCAGTTCTTC. Translated, it gives CASNSGQTSYNEQFF.

The chain combines TRBV30 with TRBJ2-7; TRBD1 might be the D (6 bases). CDR1 and CDR2 from the germline V gene are GTSNPN and SVGIG (reference sequence). This CDR3 contains 13 residues. V lost 2 bases and J 3 bases, leaving 11 bases between the germline ends. In DNA form, the CDR3 reads TGTGCCTGGAGTCTACAGGGAAGCTACGAGCAGTACTTC. Encoded protein: CAWSLQGSYEQYF.

The V call is TRBV6-5, the J call TRBJ1-3; D is uncertain. Germline V gene lookup returns CDR1 MNHEY and CDR2 SVGAGI. The CDR3 has 13 amino acids. V was cut by 5 bases and J by 5 bases, with 10 bases left in between. The CDR3 DNA reads as TGTGCCAGCAGTCCGACCAAGCGAAACACCATATATTTT. Translation gives CASSPTKRNTIYF.

This clone was seen once. The chain carries TRBV5-6 and TRBJ2-1, with 7 positions matching TRBD2. This CDR3 contains 15 residues. Germline assignment: CDR1 SGHDT and CDR2 YYEEEE. The V segment lost 2 bases and the J segment 6 bases; nucleotides outside the gene matches: 8. The DNA of the CDR3 is TGTGCCAGCAGCTTCTATTCAGCGGGATTCAATGAGCAGTTCTTC. Its translation: CASSFYSAGFNEQFF.

The chain recombines TRBV5-1 with TRBJ1-4, with D unclear. Trimming took 4 bases from V and 4 from J, leaving 8 bases between them. Germline V lookup: CDR1 SGHRS, CDR2 YFSETQ. This CDR3 comprises 13 residues. Written as DNA, the CDR3 is TGCGCCAGCAGCGGTGGGGATAATGAAAAACTGTTTTTT. Protein product: CASSGGDNEKLFF.

The chain recombines TRBV11-2 with TRBJ2-1, with 7 bases that match TRBD1. Trimming took 6 bases from V and 8 from J; bases not matched to a gene: 10. CDR1 and CDR2 (germline): SGHAT, FQNNGV. This CDR3 is built from 14 residues. The CDR3 here is CASSFPNRGHEQFF. For the CDR3, the DNA is TGTGCCAGCAGTTTCCCTAACAGGGGACATGAGCAGTTCTTC. The full variable domain, with the rest looked up from reference TRBV11-2 and TRBJ2-1, is EAGVAQSPRYKIIEKRQSVAFWCNPISGHATLYWYQQILGQGPKLLIQFQNNGVVDDSQLPKDRFSAERLKGVDSTLKIQPAKLEDSAVYLCASSFPNRGHEQFFGPGTRLTVL.

This chain links TRBV29-1 with TRBJ2-5, with D perhaps TRBD2 (5 bases). Germline V gene sequence: CDR1 SQVTM, CDR2 ANQGSEA. CDR3 size: 12 residues. The ends were cut back, 4 bases at V and 1 base at J, with 7 bases in the middle. The chain's CDR3 is CSVGGLQETQYF. CDR3 coding DNA: TGCAGCGTTGGAGGGCTCCAAGAGACCCAGTACTTC.

V is TRBV2 and J is TRBJ2-5, with 8 positions matching TRBD2. Unmatched junction bases numbered 7, after V lost 6 bases and J lost 4 bases. The CDR3 runs to 14 residues. Germline V CDR1 and CDR2: SNHLY, FYNNEI. The chain's CDR3 is CASRREAGVETQYF. For the CDR3, the DNA is TGTGCCAGCAGGCGGGAAGCGGGGGTAGAGACCCAGTACTTC.

V is TRBV28 and J is TRBJ2-2; tentative D call: TRBD1 (7 bases). This CDR3 spans 15 amino acids. The V end lost 6 bases, the J end lost 4 bases, and 15 bases lay between the germline ends. Germline CDR1 and CDR2: MDHEN and SYDVKM. CDR3 in DNA: TGTGCCAGCAGCCCAGGGACAGCGGGCACCGGGGAGCTGTTTTTT. This sequence encodes CASSPGTAGTGELFF.

The V gene is TRBV27, the J gene TRBJ2-7; D may match TRBD1 or TRBD2 (5 bases each). Trimming took off 6 bases at V and 2 bases at J, with 14 bases between the two ends. The CDR3 contains 14 residues. The germline V gene has CDR1 MNHEY and CDR2 SMNVEV (reference sequence). The CDR3 nucleotides read TGTGCCAGCAGCTTGGGGACGAAACCCTACGAGCAGTACTTC. Its translation is CASSLGTKPYEQYF.

The V and J genes are TRBV11-2 and TRBJ2-7; tentative D call: TRBD1 (5 bases). With 2 bases removed from V and 5 bases from J, the gap between germline ends came to 13 bases. This CDR3 is built from 14 residues. Germline loops: CDR1 SGHAT, CDR2 FQNNGV. CDR3 amino acids: CASSLQGYADEQYF. CDR3 bases: TGTGCCAGCAGCTTACAGGGTTATGCGGACGAGCAGTACTTC.

This clone was counted once. V is TRBV7-2 and J is TRBJ2-7; TRBD2 aligns across 7 bases. The junction had 1 base not matched to a gene; V was cut back by 0 bases and J by 2 bases. Germline loops: CDR1 SGHTA, CDR2 FQGNSA. The CDR3 consists of 14 residues. CDR3 sequence: CASSLAGGAYEQYF. The CDR3 DNA reads as TGTGCCAGCAGCTTAGCGGGGGGGGCCTACGAGCAGTACTTC. Full variable domain (outside the CDR3, taken from reference TRBV7-2 and TRBJ2-7): GAGVSQSPSNKVTEKGKDVELRCDPISGHTALYWYRQSLGQGLEFLIYFQGNSAPDKSGLPSDRFSAERTGGSVSTLTIQRTQQEDSAVYLCASSLAGGAYEQYFGPGTRLTVT.

The chain has TRBV7-6 and TRBJ2-6; no firm D call. The V end lost 5 bases, the J end lost 0 bases, and 8 bases lay between the germline ends. This CDR3 region has 15 residues. Germline CDR1 SGHVS, CDR2 FNYEAQ. The CDR3 protein is CASSPRYSGANVLTF. CDR3 nucleotide sequence: TGTGCCAGCAGCCCCCGTTACTCTGGGGCCAACGTCCTGACTTTC.

This clone was recorded a few times. The sample carries other DNA sequences with the same CDR3. This sequence joins TRBV18 and TRBJ1-5; D is undetermined. Trimming removed 2 bases at V and 0 bases at J, with 5 bases between. Germline V lookup: CDR1 KGHSH, CDR2 LQKENI. This CDR3 has 14 residues. The CDR3 loop is CASSPGRSNQPQHF. CDR3 DNA sequence: TGTGCCAGCTCACCAGGGCGTAGCAATCAGCCCCAGCATTTT.

This rearrangement joins TRBV27 to TRBJ2-1; unclear D gene. V was clipped by 2 bases and J by 0 bases, with 8 bases between them. In germline, CDR1 is MNHEY, CDR2 SMNVEV (reference sequence). The CDR3 totals 15 residues. For the CDR3, the DNA is TGTGCCAGCAGTTTAACCTGGAGCTCCTACAATGAGCAGTTCTTC. This encodes CASSLTWSSYNEQFF.

V and J are TRBV4-3 and TRBJ2-7; TRBD1 matches at 10 bases. V lost 1 base and J lost 2; bases outside the gene matches: 8. CDR1 and CDR2 (germline): LGHNA, YSLEER. CDR3 size: 17 residues. The CDR3 region is CASSQGSAGTGAYEQYF. The CDR3 DNA follows: TGCGCCAGCAGCCAAGGAAGCGCCGGGACAGGGGCCTACGAGCAGTACTTC.

The V gene is TRBV5-4, the J gene TRBJ2-1; 7 nucleotides line up with TRBD1. V trimming: 3 bases; J trimming: 3 bases; junction bases outside the gene matches: 6. The CDR3 length is 15 residues. The germline gives CDR1 SGHNT, CDR2 YYREEE (reference sequence). CDR3 DNA: TGTGCCAGCAGCTCGGACAGGATGGTCTACAATGAGCAGTTCTTC. It translates to CASSSDRMVYNEQFF.

The CDR3 loop reads CASSLPGRGTDPLEQFF. CDR3 in DNA: TGTGCCAGCAGCTTACCCGGTCGAGGGACCGATCCCCTGGAGCAGTTCTTC. V gene TRBV7-9 combines with J gene TRBJ2-1, with D possibly called TRBD1 or TRBD2 (5 bases each). Trimming removed 2 bases at V and 10 bases at J, with 24 bases between. Germline V gives CDR1 SEHNR, CDR2 FQNEAQ (reference sequence). There are 17 residues in the CDR3.

The chain has TRBV28 and TRBJ2-3, with D unclear. CDR3 size: 14 residues. V was shortened by 3 bases and J by 3 bases, with 10 bases between the two germline ends. Germline lookup yields CDR1 MDHEN and CDR2 SYDVKM. In nucleotides, the CDR3 is TGTGCCAGCAGTTTCTTAACCGGGACAGATACGCAGTATTTT. Protein product: CASSFLTGTDTQYF.

The rearrangement uses TRBV27 and TRBJ2-5, with 12 bases matching TRBD1. Per the germline V gene, CDR1 is MNHEY and CDR2 is SMNVEV (reference sequence). The CDR3 has 15 amino acids. The junction had 4 bases not matched to a gene; V was cut back by 3 bases and J by 5 bases. DNA of the CDR3: TGTGCCAGCAGTTTGTCGGGACAGGGGGCCGAGACCCAGTACTTC. Translating it yields CASSLSGQGAETQYF.

CDR3 sequence reads: CASSEWVGTKNIQYF. CDR3 nucleotides: TGTGCCAGCAGTGAGTGGGTGGGGACCAAAAACATTCAGTACTTC. The chain uses TRBV25-1 and TRBJ2-4; D unclear. The CDR3 runs 15 residues. Germline CDR1 MGHDK, CDR2 SYGVNS. The V and J ends lost 3 bases and 2 bases respectively, with 11 bases between them.